This is a list of T cell receptor beta chains from one sample in a study of OX40 agonist ivuxolimab in advanced cancers. Assay: immunoSEQ multiplex PCR; the TCRdb copy retains only in-frame clones and omits some. The sample yields some 80,000 clones, 94% seen once. Material: CD4+ or CD8+ T cells sorted from blood, obtained in a trial of the OX40 agonist ivuxolimab. These receptors were obtained from an adult with an advanced solid tumor such as melanoma, head and neck, liver or kidney cancer. Both conserved end residues are part of each CDR3. A D gene is named only where the DNA matches it firmly.

TRBJ2-2,TRBV4-2,TRBD2,17,CASSTQTSGRNTGELFF
TRBJ2-7,TRBV9,TRBD1,14,CASSAPGQGYEQYF
TRBJ2-7,TRBV4-3,NA,16,CASSQDSSAGPSEQYF
TRBJ1-1,TRBV4-1,NA,13,CASSQAQNTEAFF
TRBJ1-2,TRBV30,TRBD1,13,CACNRDRADGYTF
TRBJ1-1,TRBV7-9,NA,13,CASSPAGYTEAFF
NA,TRBV7-9,NA,14,CASTPQGLSYEQYF
TRBJ1-1,TRBV7-2,NA,13,CASSRTGNTEAFF
TRBJ2-3,TRBV7-9,TRBD1,16,CASSPRQGSMGDTQYF
TRBJ2-3,TRBV14,NA,14,CASSQGFGTDTQYF
TRBJ2-2,TRBV29-1,TRBD1,12,CSVIGGPGELFF
TRBJ1-3,TRBV10-3,TRBD1,18,CAISEFDRAALDGNTIYF
TRBJ2-7,TRBV7-2,TRBD2,14,CASSLSGATYEQYF
TRBJ2-7,TRBV4-3,TRBD1,16,CASSQAPWDSSYEQYF
TRBJ2-3,TRBV4-1,TRBD1,15,CASSHEDRGGDTQYF
TRBJ1-1,TRBV16,NA,16,CASSQSGLPGHTEAFF
TRBJ2-7,TRBV6-5,NA,14,CASSYGSPANEQYF
TRBJ2-1,TRBV29-1,NA,12,CSVEPQYNEQFF
TRBJ2-3,TRBV15,NA,18,CATSGDSASSSLTDTQYF
TRBJ2-5,TRBV11-2,TRBD2,14,CASRLAGQRETQYF
TRBJ2-7,TRBV4-1,NA,13,CASSDRLGYEQYF
TRBJ2-1,TRBV4-2,NA,15,CASSQDPRYYNEQFF
TRBJ2-7,TRBV9,TRBD1,16,CASSVATGANSYEQYF
TRBJ1-6,TRBV7-9,TRBD1,15,CASSLPGGIVSPLHF
TRBJ2-3,TRBV6-5,TRBD1,14,CASSLTGSPDTQYF
TRBJ1-1,TRBV25-1,TRBD1,18,CASLGEGARMGWNTEAFF
TRBJ1-1,TRBV11-2,NA,14,CASSPYRRNTEAFF
TRBJ2-3,TRBV19,NA,11,CATGRGNTQYF
TRBJ1-2,TRBV4-3,NA,14,CASSQDWGQGGYTF
TRBJ1-2,TRBV4-2,TRBD1,17,CASSQSDRPELNYGYTF
TRBJ2-7,TRBV4-3,NA,14,CASSPGRISYEQYF
TRBJ2-7,TRBV4-3,TRBD2,15,CASSPGRGAGYEQYF
TRBJ2-3,TRBV5-1,NA,16,CASRGGMGVGTDTQYF
TRBJ2-7,TRBV19,NA,15,CASSVAVGRTYEQYF
TRBJ2-7,TRBV29-1,NA,19,CSARGARAGPPDRPYEQYF
TRBJ2-5,TRBV15,TRBD2,20,CATSRESRLAGGSVQETQYF
TRBJ2-1,TRBV11-2,TRBD2,18,CASSSGTSGSRPYNEQFF
TRBJ2-1,TRBV19,NA,16,CASSIDRRGAYNEQFF
TRBJ1-5,TRBV27,NA,15,CASSLGQASNQPQHF
TRBJ2-1,TRBV7-9,NA,14,CASSPGDGYNEQFF